This T cell receptor (beta chain) was found in a study of cytomegalovirus exposure and HLA in healthy donors (dated by TCRdb to the late 2010s). Regarding the complete study: A later analysis indicated that the roughly 120 validation repertoires were generated on the platform also employed for the 650 to 850 repertoires of the first cohort. The study was designed to test whether signatures of past pathogen exposure could be identified by cataloging public T cell receptors. A separate validation cohort of 100 to 150 different subjects was used in addition to the roughly 700-subject first cohort. The study combined high-throughput TCR immunosequencing, statistical association of individual TCRs with disease status, and machine learning to predict cytomegalovirus infection status. Overall study outcomes, separate from this receptor: Most TCR sequences were seen in very few donors, while some public TCRs were found in many individuals. In vitro tests confirmed that three of the cytomegalovirus-associated TCR beta chains recognize cytomegalovirus antigens. In the study, some 180 TCR beta chains were listed as associated with cytomegalovirus. The classifier was reported to diagnose cytomegalovirus status with high specificity and sensitivity in both the original and validation cohorts. According to the authors, the approach could potentially be generalized to other disease states and immunological phenotypes. All 130 or so repertoires were used to score co-occurrence in the validation cohort in a later analysis, because that analysis had no HLA typing for the cohort. In a later analysis, TCRs clustered in the first cohort were found to also tend to co-occur in the 120 validation repertoires, with 85% to 95% of cluster scores above 0.

The donors belonged to the validation cohort of over a hundred subjects, which was separate from the approximately 680-subject first cohort. Library preparation used the immunoSEQ multiplex PCR assay. The source study handled its data this way. A statistical classification framework was developed to diagnose cytomegalovirus status using the catalog of TCR beta chain sequences. The immuneACCESS repertoire file appears here via TCRdb, limited to in-frame rearrangements. These files lack a portion of the clones; in checked studies, under half of the deficit traces to unresolved V genes, and the cause of the others is not known. That table furnishes V, J and clone size, whereas the DNA furnished D and trimming. This sample lists about 170,000 clones; 75% to 90% were detected once. In total, the top ten clones hold about 2.2% of the sample. On this clone: Which antigen it targets is not known. It has no much larger one-base neighbor in the sample; base qualities were not kept.

This TCR derives from a woman under 30 in good health and CMV-seronegative. Sample: PBMCs.

The DNA reads TGTGCCAGCAGCTTGGCGGGCAGGGGGCGTTCTAACTATGGCTACACCTTC. The translation is CASSLAGRGRSNYGYTF. This sequence uses TRBV5-5 and TRBJ1-2, with TRBD1 identical over 8 junction bases. Sequences SGHKS (CDR1) and YYEKEE (CDR2) are obtained from the germline V gene (reference sequence). Spanning cysteine to phenylalanine, the CDR3 consists of 17 amino acids. Only the CDR3 DNA is retained, 51 bases long and in frame from the first base. The V end gives up 0 bases and the J end 0 bases, leaving 7 bases in the junction not matched to a gene.